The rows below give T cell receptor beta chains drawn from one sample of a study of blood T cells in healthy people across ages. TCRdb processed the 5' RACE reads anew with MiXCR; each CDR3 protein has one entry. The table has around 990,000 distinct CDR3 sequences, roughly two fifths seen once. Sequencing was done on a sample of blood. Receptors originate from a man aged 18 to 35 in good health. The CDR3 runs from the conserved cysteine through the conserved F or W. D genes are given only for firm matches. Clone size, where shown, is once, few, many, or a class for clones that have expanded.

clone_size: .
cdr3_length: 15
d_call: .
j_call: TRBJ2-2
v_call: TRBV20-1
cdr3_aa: CSARDTGTHTGELFF
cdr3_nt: TGCAGTGCTAGAGACACCGGGACCCACACCGGGGAGCTGTTTTTT

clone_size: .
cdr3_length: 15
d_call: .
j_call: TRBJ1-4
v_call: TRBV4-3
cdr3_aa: CASSQDESTNEKLFF
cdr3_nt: TGCGCCAGCAGCCAAGATGAATCAACTAATGAAAAACTGTTTTTT

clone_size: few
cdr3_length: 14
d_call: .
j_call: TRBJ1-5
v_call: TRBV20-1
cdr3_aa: CSARGFTGDQPQHF
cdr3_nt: TGCAGTGCGAGGGGGTTCACGGGGGATCAGCCCCAGCATTTT

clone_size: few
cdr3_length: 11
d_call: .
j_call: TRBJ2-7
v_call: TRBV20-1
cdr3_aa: CSARPTAEEYF
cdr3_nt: TGCAGTGCTAGACCCACCGCGGAGGAGTACTTC

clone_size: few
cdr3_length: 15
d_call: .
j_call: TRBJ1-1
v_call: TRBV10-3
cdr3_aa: CAISVGAGENTEAFF
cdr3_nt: TGTGCCATCAGTGTCGGGGCAGGAGAGAACACTGAAGCTTTCTTT

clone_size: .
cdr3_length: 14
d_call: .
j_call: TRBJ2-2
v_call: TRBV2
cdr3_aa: CASRREKNTGELFF
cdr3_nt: TGTGCCAGCAGACGGGAGAAGAACACCGGGGAGCTGTTTTTT

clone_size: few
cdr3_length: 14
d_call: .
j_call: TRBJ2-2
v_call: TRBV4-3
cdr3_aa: CASSQDIDPGELFF
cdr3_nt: TGCGCCAGCAGCCAAGATATCGACCCCGGGGAGCTGTTTTTT

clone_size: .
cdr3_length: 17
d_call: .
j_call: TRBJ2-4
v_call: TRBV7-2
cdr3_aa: CASSRPGLASSKNIQYF
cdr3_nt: TGTGCCAGCAGCCGCCCAGGGCTAGCGAGTTCCAAAAACATTCAGTACTTC

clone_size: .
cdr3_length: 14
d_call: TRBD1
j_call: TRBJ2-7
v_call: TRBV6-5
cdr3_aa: CASAPGQVGYEQYF
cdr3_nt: TGTGCCAGCGCCCCGGGACAGGTTGGCTACGAGCAGTACTTC

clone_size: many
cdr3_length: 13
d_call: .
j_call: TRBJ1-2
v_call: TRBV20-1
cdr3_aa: CSAIGDTNYGYTF
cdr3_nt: TGCAGTGCTATAGGGGACACAAACTATGGCTACACCTTC

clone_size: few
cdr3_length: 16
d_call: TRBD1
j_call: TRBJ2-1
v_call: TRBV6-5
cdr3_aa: CASSYPGQGVGGEQFF
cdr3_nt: TGTGCCAGCAGTTACCCGGGACAGGGGGTCGGTGGTGAGCAGTTCTTC

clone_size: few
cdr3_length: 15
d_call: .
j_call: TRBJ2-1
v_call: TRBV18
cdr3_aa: CASSPPSGGIREQFF
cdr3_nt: TGTGCCAGCTCACCACCGTCAGGAGGTATACGGGAGCAGTTCTTC

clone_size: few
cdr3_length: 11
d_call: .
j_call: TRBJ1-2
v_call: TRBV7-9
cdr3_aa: CASSRIPGYTF
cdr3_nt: TGTGCCAGCAGCCGGATTCCTGGCTACACCTTC

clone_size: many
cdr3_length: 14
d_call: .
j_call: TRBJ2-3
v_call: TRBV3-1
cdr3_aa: CASSQVAAGDTQYF
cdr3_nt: TGTGCCAGCAGCCAGGTCGCGGCGGGAGATACGCAGTATTTT

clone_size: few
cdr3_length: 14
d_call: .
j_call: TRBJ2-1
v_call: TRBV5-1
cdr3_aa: CASGGMGSANEQFF
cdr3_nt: TGCGCCAGCGGAGGTATGGGCAGTGCCAATGAGCAGTTCTTC

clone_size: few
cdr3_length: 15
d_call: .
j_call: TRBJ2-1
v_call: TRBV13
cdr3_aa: CASSLIPPSYNEQFF
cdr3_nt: TGTGCCAGCAGCTTAATCCCGCCCTCCTACAATGAGCAGTTCTTC

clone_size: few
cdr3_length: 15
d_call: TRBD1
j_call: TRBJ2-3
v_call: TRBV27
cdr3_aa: CASSSRDRGPDTQYF
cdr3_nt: TGTGCCAGCAGTTCCCGGGACAGGGGCCCCGATACGCAGTATTTT

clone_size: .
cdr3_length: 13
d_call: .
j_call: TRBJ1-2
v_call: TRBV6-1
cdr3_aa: CASSGGLGNGYTF
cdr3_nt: TGTGCCAGCAGTGGGGGACTCGGTAATGGCTACACCTTC

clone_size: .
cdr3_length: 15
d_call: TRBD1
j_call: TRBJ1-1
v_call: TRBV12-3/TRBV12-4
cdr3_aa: CASSLAQGTGDEAFF
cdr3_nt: TGTGCCAGCAGTTTAGCGCAAGGGACAGGGGACGAAGCTTTCTTT

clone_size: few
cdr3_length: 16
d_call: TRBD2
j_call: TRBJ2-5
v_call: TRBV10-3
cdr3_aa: CAISESLGGIVETQYF
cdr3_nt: TGTGCCATCAGTGAGTCGCTGGGGGGGATTGTGGAGACCCAGTACTTC

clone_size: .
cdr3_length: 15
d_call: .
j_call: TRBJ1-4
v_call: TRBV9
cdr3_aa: CASSDGTRTNEKLFF
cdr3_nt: TGTGCCAGCAGCGACGGGACACGGACTAATGAAAAACTGTTTTTT

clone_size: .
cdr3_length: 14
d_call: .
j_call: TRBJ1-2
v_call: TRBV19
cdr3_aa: CASSSAGDHYGYTF
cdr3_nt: TGTGCCAGTAGTAGTGCCGGAGACCATTATGGCTACACCTTC

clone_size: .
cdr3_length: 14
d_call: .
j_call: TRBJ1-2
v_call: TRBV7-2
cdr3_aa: CANSFGSPNYGYTF
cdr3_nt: TGTGCCAACAGCTTCGGGAGCCCTAACTATGGCTACACCTTC

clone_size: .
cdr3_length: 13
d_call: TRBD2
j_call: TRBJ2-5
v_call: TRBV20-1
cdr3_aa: CSARIAGKETQYF
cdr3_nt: TGCAGTGCACGAATAGCGGGTAAAGAGACCCAGTACTTC

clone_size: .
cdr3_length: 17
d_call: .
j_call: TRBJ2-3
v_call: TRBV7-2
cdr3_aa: CASSLTLRDRPTDTRYF
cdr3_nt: TGTGCCAGCAGCTTAACGCTCCGGGACCGACCCACAGATACGCGGTATTTT

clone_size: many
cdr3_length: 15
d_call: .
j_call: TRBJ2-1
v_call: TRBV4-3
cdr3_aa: CASSQGEQSYNEQFF
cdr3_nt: TGCGCCAGCAGCCAAGGGGAACAGTCCTACAATGAGCAGTTCTTC

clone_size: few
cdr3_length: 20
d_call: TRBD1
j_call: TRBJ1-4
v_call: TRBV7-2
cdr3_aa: CASSLKPPGQGDLRDEKLFF
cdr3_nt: TGTGCCAGCAGCTTAAAACCCCCCGGACAGGGGGACCTCAGGGATGAAAAACTGTTTTTT

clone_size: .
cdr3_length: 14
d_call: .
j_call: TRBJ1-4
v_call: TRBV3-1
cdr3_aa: CASSHGSTNEKLFF
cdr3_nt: TGTGCCAGCAGCCATGGCTCAACTAATGAAAAACTGTTTTTT

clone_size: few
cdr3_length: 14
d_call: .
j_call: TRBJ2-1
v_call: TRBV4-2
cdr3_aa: CASSQDRERDEQFF
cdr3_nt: TGTGCCAGCAGCCAAGACAGGGAGAGAGATGAGCAGTTCTTC

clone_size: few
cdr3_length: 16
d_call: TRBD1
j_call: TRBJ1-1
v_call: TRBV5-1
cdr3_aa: CASSLGRDRGNTEAFF
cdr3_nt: TGCGCCAGCAGCTTGGGTAGGGACAGGGGTAACACTGAAGCTTTCTTT

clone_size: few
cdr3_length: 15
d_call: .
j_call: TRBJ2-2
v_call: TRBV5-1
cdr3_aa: CASSARQANTGELFF
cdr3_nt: TGCGCCAGCAGCGCGAGACAGGCTAACACCGGGGAGCTGTTTTTT

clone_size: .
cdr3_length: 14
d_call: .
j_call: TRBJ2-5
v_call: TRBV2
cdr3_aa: CASNALREQETQYF
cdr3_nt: TGTGCCAGCAATGCCCTCAGGGAGCAAGAGACCCAGTACTTC

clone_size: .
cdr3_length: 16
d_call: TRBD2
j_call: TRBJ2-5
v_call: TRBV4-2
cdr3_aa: CASSQDPSGGRETQYF
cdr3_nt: TGTGCCAGCAGCCAAGATCCTAGCGGGGGGCGAGAGACCCAGTACTTC

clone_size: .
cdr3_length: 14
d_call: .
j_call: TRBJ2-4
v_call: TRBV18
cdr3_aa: CASSPERAKNIQYF
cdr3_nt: TGTGCCAGCTCACCAGAGAGAGCCAAAAACATTCAGTACTTC

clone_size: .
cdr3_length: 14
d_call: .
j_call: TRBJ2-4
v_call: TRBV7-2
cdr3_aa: CASSLVGRLNIQYF
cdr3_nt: TGTGCCAGCAGCTTAGTGGGCAGATTAAACATTCAGTACTTC

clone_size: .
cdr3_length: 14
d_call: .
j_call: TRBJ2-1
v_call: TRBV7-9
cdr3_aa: CANSPEFPGNEQFF
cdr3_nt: TGTGCCAACAGCCCGGAGTTTCCGGGGAATGAGCAGTTCTTC

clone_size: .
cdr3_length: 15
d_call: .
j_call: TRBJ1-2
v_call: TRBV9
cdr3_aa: CASKAPGSLAFGYTF
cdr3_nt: TGTGCCAGCAAGGCCCCCGGCAGTTTAGCTTTTGGCTACACCTTC

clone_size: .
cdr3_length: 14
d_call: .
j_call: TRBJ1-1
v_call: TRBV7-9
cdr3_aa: CASSLAVGVTEAFF
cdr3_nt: TGTGCCAGCAGCTTAGCGGTCGGGGTTACTGAAGCTTTCTTT

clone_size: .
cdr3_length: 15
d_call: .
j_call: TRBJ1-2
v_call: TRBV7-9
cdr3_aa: CASSRGHDPNYGYTF
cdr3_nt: TGTGCCAGCAGCCGGGGACACGATCCTAACTATGGCTACACCTTC

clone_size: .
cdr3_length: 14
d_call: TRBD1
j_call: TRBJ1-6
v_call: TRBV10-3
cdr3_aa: CAIRQQGNNSPPHF
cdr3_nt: TGTGCCATTAGGCAACAGGGGAATAATTCACCCCCCCACTTT

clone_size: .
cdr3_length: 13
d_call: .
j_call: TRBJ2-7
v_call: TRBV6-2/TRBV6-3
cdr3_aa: CASSYSLGYEQYF
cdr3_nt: TGTGCCAGCAGTTACTCGTTGGGCTACGAGCAGTACTTC

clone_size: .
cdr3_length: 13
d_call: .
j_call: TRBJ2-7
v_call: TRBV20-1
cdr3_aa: CSASPGAITEQYF
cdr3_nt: TGCAGTGCTAGCCCAGGGGCGATTACCGAGCAGTACTTC

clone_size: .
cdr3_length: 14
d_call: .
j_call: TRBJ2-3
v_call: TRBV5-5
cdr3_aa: CASSGGTATDTQYF
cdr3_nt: TGTGCCAGCAGCGGGGGGACAGCTACAGATACGCAGTATTTT

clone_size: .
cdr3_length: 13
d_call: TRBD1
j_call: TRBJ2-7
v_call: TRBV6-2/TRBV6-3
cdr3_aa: CASSRTGMGEQYF
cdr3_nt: TGTGCCAGCAGCCGGACAGGGATGGGCGAGCAGTACTTC

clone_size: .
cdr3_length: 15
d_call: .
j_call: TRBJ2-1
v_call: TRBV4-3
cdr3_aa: CASSQGVAEYNEQFF
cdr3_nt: TGCGCCAGCAGCCAAGGAGTAGCGGAATACAATGAGCAGTTCTTC

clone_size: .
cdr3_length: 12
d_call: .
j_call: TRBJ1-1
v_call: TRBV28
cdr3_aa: CASGNINTEAFF
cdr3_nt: TGTGCCAGCGGAAATATCAACACTGAAGCTTTCTTT

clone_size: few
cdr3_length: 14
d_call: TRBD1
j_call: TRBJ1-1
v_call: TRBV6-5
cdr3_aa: CASSSTGSDTEAFF
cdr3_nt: TGTGCCAGCAGCTCGACAGGGTCGGACACTGAAGCTTTCTTT

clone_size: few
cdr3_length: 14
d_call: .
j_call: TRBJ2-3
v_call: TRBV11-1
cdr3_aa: CATTDTTRGDTQYF
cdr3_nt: TGTGCCACCACGGACACCACGAGGGGAGATACGCAGTATTTT

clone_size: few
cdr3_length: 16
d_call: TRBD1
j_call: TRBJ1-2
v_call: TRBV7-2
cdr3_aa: CASSSGRHLTGYGYTF
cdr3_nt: TGTGCCAGCAGCTCCGGACGTCACTTGACAGGGTACGGCTACACCTTC

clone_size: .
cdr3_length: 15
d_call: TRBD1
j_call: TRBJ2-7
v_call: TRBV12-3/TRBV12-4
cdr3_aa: CASSRDRGNYNEQYF
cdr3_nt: TGTGCCAGCAGCCGGGACAGGGGGAACTACAATGAGCAGTACTTC

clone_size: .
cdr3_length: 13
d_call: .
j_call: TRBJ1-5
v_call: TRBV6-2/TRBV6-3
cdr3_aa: CASRMGNMEPQHF
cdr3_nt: TGTGCCAGCAGAATGGGAAATATGGAGCCCCAGCATTTT

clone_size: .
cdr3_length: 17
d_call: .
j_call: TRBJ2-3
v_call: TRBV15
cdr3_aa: CATSRDRATTSTDTQYF
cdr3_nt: TGTGCCACCAGCAGAGATCGGGCCACTACTAGCACAGATACGCAGTATTTT

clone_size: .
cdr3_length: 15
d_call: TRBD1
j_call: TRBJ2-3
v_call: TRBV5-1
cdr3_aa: CASSNRDSYTDTQYF
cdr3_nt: TGCGCCAGCAGCAACCGGGACAGTTACACAGATACGCAGTATTTT

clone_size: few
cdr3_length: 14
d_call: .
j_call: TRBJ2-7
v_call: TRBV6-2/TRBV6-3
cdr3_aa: CASSWGDSPYEQYF
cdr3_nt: TGTGCCAGCAGTTGGGGGGACAGCCCCTACGAGCAGTACTTC

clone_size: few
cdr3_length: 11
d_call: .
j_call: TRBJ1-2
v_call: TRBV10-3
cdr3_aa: CAISLGGGYTF
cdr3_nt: TGTGCCATCAGTCTAGGAGGTGGCTACACCTTC

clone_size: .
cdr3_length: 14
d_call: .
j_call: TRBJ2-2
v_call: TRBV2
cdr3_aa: CASSKARFTGELFF
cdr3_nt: TGTGCCAGCAGTAAGGCCCGGTTCACCGGGGAGCTGTTTTTT

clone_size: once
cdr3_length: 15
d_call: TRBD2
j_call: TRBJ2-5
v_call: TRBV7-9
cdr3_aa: CASSLSGGSTETQYF
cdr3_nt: TGTGCCAGCAGCTTAAGCGGGGGGTCTACAGAGACCCAGTACTTC

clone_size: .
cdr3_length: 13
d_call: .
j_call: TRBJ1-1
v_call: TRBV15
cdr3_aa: CATSFGSGTVAFF
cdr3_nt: TGTGCCACCAGCTTCGGTAGCGGGACCGTGGCTTTCTTT

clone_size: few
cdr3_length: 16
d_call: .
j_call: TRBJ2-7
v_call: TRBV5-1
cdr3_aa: CASSPEGGSSSYEQYF
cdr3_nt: TGCGCCAGCAGCCCTGAAGGAGGGTCAAGCTCCTACGAGCAGTACTTC